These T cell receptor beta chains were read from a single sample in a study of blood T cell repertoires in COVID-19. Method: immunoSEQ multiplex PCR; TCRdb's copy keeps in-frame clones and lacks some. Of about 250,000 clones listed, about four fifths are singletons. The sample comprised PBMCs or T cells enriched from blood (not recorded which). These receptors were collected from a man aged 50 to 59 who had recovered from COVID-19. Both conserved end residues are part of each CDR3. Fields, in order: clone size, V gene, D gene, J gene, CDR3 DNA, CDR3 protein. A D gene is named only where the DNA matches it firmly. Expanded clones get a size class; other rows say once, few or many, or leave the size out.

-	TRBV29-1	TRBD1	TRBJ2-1	TGCAGCGAAAGGACAGGGGGGAATGAGCAGTTCTTC	CSERTGGNEQFF
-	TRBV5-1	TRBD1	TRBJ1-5	TGCGCCAGCAGCAGTGGGACAGAGAATCAGCCCCAGCATTTT	CASSSGTENQPQHF
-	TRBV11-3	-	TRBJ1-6	TGTGCCAGCAGCTTTGACAGAAACGGTTCACCCCTCCACTTT	CASSFDRNGSPLHF
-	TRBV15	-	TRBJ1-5	TGTGCCACCAGCAGAGACAGGGCGCCAGATCAGCCCCAGCATTTT	CATSRDRAPDQPQHF
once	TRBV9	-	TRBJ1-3	TGTGCCAGCAGCAGGACAGCCTCTGGAAACACCATATATTTT	CASSRTASGNTIYF
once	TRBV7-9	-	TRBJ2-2	TGTGCCAGCACCTGGGGCCCCGGGGAGCTGTTTTTT	CASTWGPGELFF
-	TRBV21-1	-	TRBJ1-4	TGTGCCAGCCCCGAAGAAGAAGAGGGGACAGGGGAAGGGGATGAAAAACTGTTTTTT	CASPEEEEGTGEGDEKLFF
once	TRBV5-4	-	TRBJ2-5	TGTGCCAGCAGCGCAAAACTAGGGGGAGAGGAGACCCAGTACTTC	CASSAKLGGEETQYF
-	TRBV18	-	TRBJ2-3	TGTGCCAGCTCCCCTCTCGGAACGGGACTTGGTGCAGATACGCAGTATTTT	CASSPLGTGLGADTQYF
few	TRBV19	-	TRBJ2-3	TGTGCCAGTAGTAAACAGGCTTCGGAGGATACGCAGTATTTT	CASSKQASEDTQYF
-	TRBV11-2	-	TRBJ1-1	TGTGCCAGCAGCTTAGGCGTTACTGAAGCTTTCTTT	CASSLGVTEAFF
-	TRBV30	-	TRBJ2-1	TGTGCCTGTAACCCAGACTGGGGCGACTACAATGAGCAGTTCTTC	CACNPDWGDYNEQFF
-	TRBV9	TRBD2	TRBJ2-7	TGTGCCAGCAGCGTGGCCGGGGGGGGCGAGCAGTACTTC	CASSVAGGGEQYF
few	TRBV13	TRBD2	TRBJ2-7	TGTGCCAGCAGCTTCAGCGGGGCCTCCTACGAGCAGTACTTC	CASSFSGASYEQYF
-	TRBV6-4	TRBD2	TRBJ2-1	TGTGCCAGCAGTGCCCTCGGACGGGGACTAGCGAGATACAATGAGCAGTTCTTC	CASSALGRGLARYNEQFF
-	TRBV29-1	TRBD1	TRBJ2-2	TGCAGCGTTGAGACAGGGGAGGTCGAGGAGCTGTTTTTT	CSVETGEVEELFF
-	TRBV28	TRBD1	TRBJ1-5	TGTGCCAGCAAAAGGGACAGCTTCAATCAGCCCCAGCATTTT	CASKRDSFNQPQHF
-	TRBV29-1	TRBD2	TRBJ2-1	TGCAGCGCTTCGTGGACTAGCGGGATCCCCAATGAGCAGTTCTTC	CSASWTSGIPNEQFF
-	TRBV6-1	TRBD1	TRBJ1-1	TGTGCCAGCAGTGAAATAGTGGCAGGGGGCGAAGCTTTCTTT	CASSEIVAGGEAFF
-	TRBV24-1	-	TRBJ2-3	TGTGCCACCAGTGAAGTCGAGGGTTTCAGCACAGATACGCAGTATTTT	CATSEVEGFSTDTQYF
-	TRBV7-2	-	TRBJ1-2	TGTGCCAGCAGCGAGACAGTGTCTAATGGCTACACCTTC	CASSETVSNGYTF
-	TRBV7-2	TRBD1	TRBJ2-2	TGTGCCAGCAGCACGGACAGGGTCACCGGGGAGCTGTTTTTT	CASSTDRVTGELFF
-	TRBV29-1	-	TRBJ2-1	TGCAGCGGAAACAGGGCGAGCTCCTACAATGAGCAGTTCTTC	CSGNRASSYNEQFF
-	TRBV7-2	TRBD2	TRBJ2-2	TGTGCCAGCAGCTTAGCTGGGACTAGCCTGTCCGGGGAGCTGTTTTTT	CASSLAGTSLSGELFF
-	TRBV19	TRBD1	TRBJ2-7	TGTGCCAGTAGACCCGGGACAGGGGCGTACGAGCAGTACTTC	CASRPGTGAYEQYF